The 11 T cell receptor beta chains in this list originate from one sample, sequenced in a study of breast tumors, draining lymph nodes, adjacent tissues. Breast cancer patients provided tissue from their axillary draining lymph nodes. TCRdb fed the multiplex PCR reads into MiXCR, producing one record per CDR3 protein. The sample gives approximately 100,000 distinct CDR3 sequences, approximately 21% of which show up once; roughly 1.2% is in the top ten. Sequenced sample: axillary lymph node tissue. The source is a female donor with breast cancer. Some clones in this sample may be carry-over from other donors' samples.

The chain couples TRBV7-2 to TRBJ1-1; D is ambiguous. Germline V gives CDR1 SGHTA, CDR2 FQGNSA. CDR3 length: 12 amino acids. The V end lost 2 bases, the J end lost 8 bases, and 9 bases lay between the germline ends. The CDR3, as DNA: TGTGCCAGCAGCTTATCCTGGGCCGAAGCTTTCTTT. It translates to CASSLSWAEAFF.

Comment on this clonotype: A much larger clone differs from this one at a single base, so this may be a read error. The chain links TRBV6-6 to TRBJ2-7; no reliable D call. Germline CDR1 and CDR2: MNHNY and SVGAGI (reference sequence). This CDR3 comprises 15 residues. V shed 6 bases and J shed 0 bases, with 15 bases lying between them. CDR3 loop: CASRVLGPPSYEQYF. The CDR3, as DNA: TGTGCCAGCAGGGTCCTAGGGCCCCCCTCCTACGAGCAGTACTTC.

Ten or more counts support this clonotype. The V and J genes are TRBV6-5 and TRBJ2-6; 9 nucleotides line up with TRBD1. With 4 bases clipped from V and 6 bases from J, the junction kept 4 bases outside the gene matches. This CDR3 has 15 residues. Germline V gene data show CDR1 as MNHEY and CDR2 as SVGAGI. CDR3 sequence (DNA): TGTGCCAGCAGTTTACAGGGGGCTATGGCCAACGTCCTGACTTTC. This codes for CASSLQGAMANVLTF.

This clonotype was found many times. CDR3 loop: CSAREWGQPQHF. The CDR3 DNA is TGCAGTGCTAGAGAGTGGGGTCAGCCCCAGCATTTT. The chain has TRBV20-1 and TRBJ1-5, with D unclear. From germline, CDR1 is DFQATT and CDR2 SNEGSKA (reference sequence). V was pared by 0 bases and J by 6 bases, with 6 bases between. CDR3 length equals 12 residues.

As regards this clonotype: A much more abundant neighbour one base away suggests this may be a read error. The chain links TRBV2 to TRBJ1-5; 7 nucleotides match TRBD1. Germline assignment: CDR1 SNHLY and CDR2 FYNNEI. The CDR3 contains 14 residues. The CDR3 here is CASSEAGGNQPRHF. In DNA, the CDR3 is TGTGCCAGCAGTGAGGCAGGGGGAAATCAGCCCCGGCATTTT.

With respect to this clonotype: A much larger clone sits a single nucleotide away, making a read error possible. The chain joins TRBV11-2 to TRBJ2-1; maybe TRBD2 (6 bases). The V end was cut by 2 bases, the J end by 4 bases, with 12 bases between. This CDR3 contains 15 residues. The germline V gene encodes CDR1 SGHAT and CDR2 FQNNGV. The CDR3 reads CASSLNRREYNEQFF. In nucleotides, the CDR3 is TGTGCCAGCAGCTTAAACAGACGGGAGTACAATGAGCAGTTCTTC.

This clonotype was seen repeatedly, ten times or more. J is TRBJ2-3 and V is TRBV19, with D tentatively TRBD2 (6 bases). Trimming took 4 bases from V and 5 from J, leaving 16 bases between them. Germline CDR1 LNHDA, CDR2 SQIVND (reference sequence). There are 15 residues in the CDR3. CDR3 bases: TGTGCCAGTAGTAGGGGCGGGCAGGGAGGAGATACGCAGTATTTT. Translated: CASSRGGQGGDTQYF.

A note on this clonotype: A much more abundant neighbour one base away suggests this may be a read error. The CDR3 does not close with the conserved phenylalanine or tryptophan, likely indicating a read error. V usage is TRBV28 and J usage is TRBJ2-1; D not resolved. The CDR3 covers 12 residues. Germline CDR1 reads MDHEN; CDR2 reads SYDVKM. Trimming pared 3 bases from V and 7 bases from J, leaving 7 bases between. The CDR3 region is CASSFPRNEQFL. The CDR3 DNA follows: TGTGCCAGCAGTTTCCCGAGGAATGAGCAGTTCCTC.

This clonotype was seen repeatedly, ten times or more. V gene TRBV6-1 combines with J gene TRBJ2-1; D gene uncertain. V was cut by 3 bases and J by 1 base, with 7 bases left in between. This CDR3 is 14 amino acids long. Germline CDR1 reads MNHNS; CDR2 reads SASEGT. CDR3 amino acids: CASSEHRSYNEQFF. The CDR3 DNA reads TGTGCCAGCAGTGAGCACAGATCCTACAATGAGCAGTTCTTC.

The sample holds many counts of this clonotype. This chain's CDR3 is CASSWTGRETQYF. In DNA, the CDR3 is TGTGCCAGCAGCTGGACAGGGAGAGAGACCCAGTACTTC. The J gene is TRBJ2-5, the V gene TRBV5-6; 8 bases agree with TRBD1. CDR1 is SGHDT and CDR2 is YYEEEE in the germline V gene. The CDR3 is made up of 13 amino acids. V shed 3 bases, J shed 4 bases, and the junction held 2 bases outside the gene matches.

This clonotype was counted ten times or more. This chain uses TRBV4-1 with TRBJ1-2; D ambiguous. The CDR3 is 17 residues long. CDR1 and CDR2 (germline): MGHRA, YSYEKL. V was cut by 4 bases and J by 0 bases, with 18 bases left in between. The CDR3 nucleotides are TGCGCCAGCAGCCCTGGGGTCCTAAACGTGACTAACTATGGCTACACCTTC. Translated, it gives CASSPGVLNVTNYGYTF.